A single T cell receptor (beta chain) is shown here with its context. The sample belongs to a study of blood T cell repertoires in COVID-19. Study background: Samples of COVID-19 (acute and convalescent) were obtained from the United States, Italy and Spain.

CDR3 length: 15 residues. The germline V gene encodes CDR1 SEHNR and CDR2 FQNEAQ (reference sequence). The V gene end was trimmed by 5 bases and the J gene end by 1 base; junction bases not matched to a gene: 6. Individuals drawn from about 26 US areas were roughly 18 to 100 years old. Cohorts were assigned according to the clinical history that participants reported. The authors' processing: Reference gene primer amplification gave estimated nucleated cell counts. Measured with immunoSEQ multiplex PCR; TCRdb has only the in-frame clones, and not every one. D and trimming were read from the DNA, whereas the V and J calls and clone size are those reported in that table. Of some 300,000 clones listed, 90% to 95% were seen once; the top ten hold 3.9%.

The chain joins TRBV7-9 to TRBJ1-1; 8 positions match TRBD1. This clonotype originated in a woman in her 30s who had been exposed to COVID-19. Sequenced material: PBMCs or T cells enriched from blood (not recorded which). The CDR3 DNA follows: TGTGCCAGCAGCCCCCACAGGGGGGAGAACACTGAAGCTTTCTTT. This translates into CASSPHRGENTEAFF.